There are a few counts of the clone carrying this T cell receptor beta chain. Its antigen is not known. A universal primer site came from template switching; cDNA carried unique molecular identifiers. TCRdb recomputed calls from the 5' RACE reads with MiXCR, one row per CDR3 protein. The repertoire holds hundreds of thousands of distinct CDR3 sequences, around 6% seen once, with 1.5% to 2% in the top ten. The data derive from a study of identical twins. Study-wide findings and caveats: Less excess twin sharing appeared in beta out-of-frame sequences. Abundant cord blood beta clonotypes carried fewer insertions; memory repertoires showed none. Excess low generation probability was seen in twin-shared out-of-frame alpha sequences.

The CDR3 is 13 amino acids. Trimming pared 8 bases from V and 1 base from J, leaving 9 bases between. The germline V gene encodes CDR1 MDHEN and CDR2 SYDVKM. The receptor was isolated from a man aged 18 to 30 in good health. The sample was naive T cells sorted from blood. The genes are TRBV28 and TRBJ2-4; D ambiguous. CDR3 protein: CASGMGAKNIQYF. CDR3 nucleotides: TGTGCCAGCGGAATGGGGGCCAAAAACATTCAGTACTTC.